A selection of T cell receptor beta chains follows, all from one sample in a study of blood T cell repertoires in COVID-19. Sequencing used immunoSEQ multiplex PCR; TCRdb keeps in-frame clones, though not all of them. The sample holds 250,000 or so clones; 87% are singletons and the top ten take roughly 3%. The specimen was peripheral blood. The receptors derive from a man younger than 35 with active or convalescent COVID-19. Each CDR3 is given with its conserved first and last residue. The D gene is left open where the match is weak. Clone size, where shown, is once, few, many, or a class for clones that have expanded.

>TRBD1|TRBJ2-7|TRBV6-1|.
CASSEVRGSEQYF
TGTGCCAGCAGTGAGGTCAGGGGGAGCGAGCAGTACTTC
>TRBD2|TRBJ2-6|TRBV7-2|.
CASSSASGLGANVLTF
TGTGCCAGCAGCAGCGCTAGCGGACTCGGGGCCAACGTCCTGACTTTC
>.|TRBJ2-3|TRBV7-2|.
CASAITLTGADTQYF
TGTGCCAGCGCGATTACCTTAACCGGGGCAGATACGCAGTATTTT
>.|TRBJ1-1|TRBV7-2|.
CASSLYRGDTEAFF
TGTGCCAGCAGCTTATATCGGGGTGATACTGAAGCTTTCTTT
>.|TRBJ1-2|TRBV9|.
CASSPRRGADYGYTF
TGTGCCAGCAGCCCACGGCGGGGGGCGGACTATGGCTACACCTTC
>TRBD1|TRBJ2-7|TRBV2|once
CASRTRDRYYEQYF
TGTGCCAGCAGGACCCGGGACAGGTACTACGAGCAGTACTTC
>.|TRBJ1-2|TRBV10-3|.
CAISEAANYGYTF
TGTGCCATCAGTGAGGCGGCTAACTATGGCTACACCTTC
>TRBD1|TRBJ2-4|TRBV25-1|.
CASSLTGVKNIQYF
TGTGCCAGCAGCCTTACAGGGGTCAAAAACATTCAGTACTTC
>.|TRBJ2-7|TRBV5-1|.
CASSFPGYDEQYF
TGCGCCAGCAGCTTTCCCGGGTACGACGAGCAGTACTTC
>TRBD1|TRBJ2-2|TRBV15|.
CATSSPGQGTSGELFF
TGTGCCACCAGCAGTCCGGGACAGGGAACGTCCGGGGAGCTGTTTTTT
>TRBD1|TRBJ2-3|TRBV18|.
CASSPGGQGVNTQYF
TGTGCCAGCTCACCCGGCGGACAGGGCGTTAATACGCAGTATTTT
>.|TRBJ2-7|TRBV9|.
CASSVDAGSTYEQYF
TGTGCCAGCAGCGTAGACGCCGGGAGTACCTACGAGCAGTACTTC
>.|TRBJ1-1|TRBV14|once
CASSLVTTNTEAFF
TGTGCCAGCAGCCTCGTTACGACTAACACTGAAGCTTTCTTT
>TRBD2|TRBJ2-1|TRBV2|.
CASREFGGASYNEQFF
TGTGCCAGCAGGGAATTCGGGGGGGCCTCCTACAATGAGCAGTTCTTC
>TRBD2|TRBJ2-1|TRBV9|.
CASSVLAGGYNEQFF
TGTGCCAGCAGCGTACTAGCGGGAGGCTACAATGAGCAGTTCTTC
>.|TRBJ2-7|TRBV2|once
CASRWSSYEQYF
TGTGCCAGCAGGTGGAGTTCCTACGAGCAGTACTTC
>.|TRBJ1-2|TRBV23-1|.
CASVWLDPPYGYTF
TGCGCCAGCGTGTGGCTAGACCCCCCCTATGGCTACACCTTC
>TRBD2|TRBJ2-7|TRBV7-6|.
CASSSGLAGVGEQYF
TGTGCCAGCAGCTCCGGACTAGCGGGAGTAGGGGAGCAGTACTTC
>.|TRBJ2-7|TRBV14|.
CASIGEYEQYF
TGTGCCAGTATCGGGGAGTACGAGCAGTACTTC
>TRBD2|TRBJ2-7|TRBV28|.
CASSRWGTGGDEQYF
TGTGCCAGCAGCCGGTGGGGGACGGGAGGGGACGAGCAGTACTTC
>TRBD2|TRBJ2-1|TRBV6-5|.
CASSYSERDKQFF
TGTGCCAGCAGTTACTCGGAGCGGGATAAGCAGTTCTTC
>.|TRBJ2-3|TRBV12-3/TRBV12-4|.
CASRQTDTQYF
TGTGCCAGCAGACAGACAGATACGCAGTATTTT
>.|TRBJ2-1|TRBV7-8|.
CASSPSEIAATMKQFF
TGTGCCAGCAGCCCCAGTGAAATAGCGGCCACAATGAAGCAGTTCTTC
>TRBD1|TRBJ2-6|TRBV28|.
CASSTPGQEDSGANVLTF
TGTGCCAGCAGTACGCCGGGACAGGAGGACTCTGGGGCCAACGTCCTGACTTTC
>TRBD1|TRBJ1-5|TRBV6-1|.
CASSDGQGAQDELLSQHF
TGTGCCAGCAGTGACGGACAGGGGGCCCAGGACGAGCTATTGTCCCAGCATTTT
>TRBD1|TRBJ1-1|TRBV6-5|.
CASTFSGTGNTEAFF
TGTGCCAGCACTTTCTCAGGGACAGGGAACACTGAAGCTTTCTTT
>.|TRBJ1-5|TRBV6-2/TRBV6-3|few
CASSYPPLAGQPQHF
TGTGCCAGCAGTTACCCCCCGCTTGCCGGTCAGCCCCAGCATTTT
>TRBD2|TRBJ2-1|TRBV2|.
CASSWTSGGVNEQFF
TGTGCCAGCAGTTGGACTAGCGGGGGGGTGAATGAGCAGTTCTTC
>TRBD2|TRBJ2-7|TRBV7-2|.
CASSGGTSGNEQYF
TGTGCCAGCAGCGGCGGGACTAGCGGCAACGAGCAGTACTTC
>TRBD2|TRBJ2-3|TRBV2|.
CASSRGLAGGDTQYF
TGTGCCAGCAGCCGTGGACTAGCGGGAGGAGATACGCAGTATTTT
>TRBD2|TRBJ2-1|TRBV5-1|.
CASSLGGTSPSGNEQFF
TGCGCCAGCAGCTTGGGCGGGACTAGTCCATCAGGCAATGAGCAGTTCTTC
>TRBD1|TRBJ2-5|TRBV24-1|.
CATSDTGGGWETQYF
TGTGCCACCAGTGATACAGGGGGCGGGTGGGAGACCCAGTACTTC
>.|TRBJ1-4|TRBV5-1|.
CASSLKSGVEKLFF
TGCGCCAGCAGCTTGAAGTCAGGGGTAGAAAAACTGTTTTTT
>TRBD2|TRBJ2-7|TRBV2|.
CASSQGLAGTYEQYF
TGTGCCAGCAGTCAGGGACTAGCGGGAACCTACGAGCAGTACTTC
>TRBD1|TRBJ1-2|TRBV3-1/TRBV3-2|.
CASSQVKAQGVTNYGYTF
TGTGCCAGCAGCCAAGTGAAGGCGCAGGGGGTTACTAACTATGGCTACACCTTC
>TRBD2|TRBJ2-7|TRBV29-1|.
CSAVKASGSYEQYF
TGCAGCGCTGTAAAGGCTAGCGGGTCCTACGAGCAGTACTTC
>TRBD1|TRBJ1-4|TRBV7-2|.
CASSLEQGEKLFF
TGTGCCAGCAGCTTAGAACAGGGGGAAAAACTGTTTTTT
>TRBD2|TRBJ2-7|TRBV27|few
CASSLKGSGRAVYEQYF
TGTGCCAGCAGTTTAAAGGGTAGCGGGAGGGCCGTCTACGAGCAGTACTTC
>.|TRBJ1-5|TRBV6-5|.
CASSYRRGNQPQHF
TGTGCCAGCAGTTACAGGAGAGGGAATCAGCCCCAGCATTTT
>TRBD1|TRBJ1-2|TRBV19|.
CASSSQGAILYGYTF
TGTGCCAGTAGTTCACAGGGGGCCATCTTATATGGCTACACCTTC
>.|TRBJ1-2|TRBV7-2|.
CASSLGPPDGYTF
TGTGCCAGCAGCTTAGGCCCCCCGGATGGCTACACCTTC
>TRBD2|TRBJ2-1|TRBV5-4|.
CASSSILRLAGIQSRGQFF
TGTGCCAGCAGCTCCATACTGAGACTAGCGGGAATCCAATCAAGAGGGCAGTTCTTC
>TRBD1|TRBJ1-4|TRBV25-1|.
CASSESRGQLNEKLFF
TGTGCCAGCAGTGAGAGTAGGGGACAGCTGAATGAAAAACTGTTTTTT
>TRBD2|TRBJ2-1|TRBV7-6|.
CASSGLAGPNEQFF
TGTGCCAGCAGCGGACTAGCGGGACCCAATGAGCAGTTCTTC
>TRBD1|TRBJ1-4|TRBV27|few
CASSSAPQGGTNEKLFF
TGTGCCAGCAGTTCCGCCCCCCAGGGGGGAACTAATGAAAAACTGTTTTTT
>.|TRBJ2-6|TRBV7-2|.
CAVWGIKDSGANVLTF
TGTGCCGTATGGGGCATTAAAGACTCTGGGGCCAACGTCCTGACTTTC
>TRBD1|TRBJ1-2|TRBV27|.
CASSLQQGANYGYTF
TGTGCCAGCAGTTTACAACAGGGGGCTAACTATGGCTACACCTTC
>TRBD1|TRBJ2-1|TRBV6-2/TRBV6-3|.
CASSGPRGTGSGNEQFF
TGTGCCAGCAGTGGACCCCGAGGGACAGGGTCAGGCAATGAGCAGTTCTTC
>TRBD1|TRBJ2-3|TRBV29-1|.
CSVDWTGKDTQYF
TGCAGCGTTGATTGGACAGGGAAAGATACGCAGTATTTT
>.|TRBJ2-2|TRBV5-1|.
CASSLLQANTGELFF
TGCGCCAGCAGCTTGTTGCAGGCGAACACCGGGGAGCTGTTTTTT
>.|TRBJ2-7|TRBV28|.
CASTTGYEQYF
TGTGCCAGCACAACAGGCTACGAGCAGTACTTC
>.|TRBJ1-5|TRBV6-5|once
CASSRGDRENQPQHF
TGTGCCAGCAGCCGAGGGGATCGGGAGAATCAGCCCCAGCATTTT
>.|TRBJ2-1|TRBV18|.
CASSPPAGLNEQFF
TGTGCCAGCTCACCACCGGCAGGTCTTAATGAGCAGTTCTTC
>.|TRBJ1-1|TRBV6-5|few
CASMGGRGNTEAFF
TGTGCCAGCATGGGGGGACGGGGGAACACTGAAGCTTTCTTT